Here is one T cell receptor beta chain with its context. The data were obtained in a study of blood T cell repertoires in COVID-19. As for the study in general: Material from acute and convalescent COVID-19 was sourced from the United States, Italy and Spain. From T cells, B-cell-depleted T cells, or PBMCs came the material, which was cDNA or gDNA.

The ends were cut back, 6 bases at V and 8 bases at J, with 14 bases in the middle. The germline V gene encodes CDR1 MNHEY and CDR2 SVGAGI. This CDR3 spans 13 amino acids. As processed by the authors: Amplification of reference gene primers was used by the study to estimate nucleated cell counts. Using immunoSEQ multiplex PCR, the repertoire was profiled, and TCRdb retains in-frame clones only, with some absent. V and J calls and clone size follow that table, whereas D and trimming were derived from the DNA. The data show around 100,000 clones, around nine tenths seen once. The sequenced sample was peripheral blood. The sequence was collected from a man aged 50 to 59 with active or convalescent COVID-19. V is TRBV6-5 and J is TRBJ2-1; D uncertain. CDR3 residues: CASSEPRVDEQFF. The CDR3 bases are TGTGCCAGCAGCGAGCCCCGGGTTGATGAGCAGTTCTTC.